The present T cell receptor (beta chain) was sequenced within a study of cytomegalovirus exposure and HLA in healthy donors. Whole-study results and caveats: Altogether, about 160 TCR beta chains were recorded as cytomegalovirus-associated. Through in vitro validation, a few CMV-associated chains were shown to be specific for CMV antigens.

With respect to this clone: Its specificity is not known.

TCRdb's table, derived via immunoSEQ multiplex PCR, lists solely in-frame clones and lacks some. The sample holds hundreds of thousands of clones, approximately 87% seen once. CDR1 and CDR2 (germline): SGHAT, FQNNGV. The CDR3 runs 13 residues. V was clipped by 8 bases and J by 10 bases, with 20 bases between them. The sequence came from a woman aged 18 to 35 in good health and CMV-seronegative. The chain has TRBV11-2 and TRBJ1-1; possibly TRBD1 for D (6 bases). The sample was PBMCs. For the CDR3, the DNA is TGTGCCAGCGGCGATAGACAGGCGAGCGGAGCTTTCTTT. It yields the protein CASGDRQASGAFF.